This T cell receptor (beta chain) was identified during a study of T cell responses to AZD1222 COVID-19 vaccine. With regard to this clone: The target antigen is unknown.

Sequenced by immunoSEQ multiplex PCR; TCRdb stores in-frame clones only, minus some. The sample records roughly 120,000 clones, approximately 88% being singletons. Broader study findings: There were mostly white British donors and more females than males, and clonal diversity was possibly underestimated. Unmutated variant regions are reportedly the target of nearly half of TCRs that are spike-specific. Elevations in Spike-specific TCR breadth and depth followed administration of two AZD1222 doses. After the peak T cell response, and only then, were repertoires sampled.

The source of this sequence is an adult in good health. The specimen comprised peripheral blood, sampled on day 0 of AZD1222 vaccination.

Here the CDR3 DNA reads TGTGCCAGCAGCCCCGGACAAACCTCCAACTATGGCTACACCTTC. This encodes CASSPGQTSNYGYTF. The rearrangement joins TRBV6-2 or TRBV6-3 to TRBJ1-2, with a weak D call TRBD1 (5 bases). V was shortened by 6 bases and J by 2 bases, with 16 bases between the two germline ends. Germline assignment: CDR1 MNHEY and CDR2 SVGEGT. There are 15 residues in the CDR3.